These 23 T cell receptor beta chains were all obtained from the same sample, sequenced in a study of cytomegalovirus exposure and HLA in healthy donors. The PCR ran on 60 Vbeta and 13 Jbeta primers. Generated by immunoSEQ multiplex PCR, the TCRdb table keeps only in-frame clones and is missing some. The sample gives 60,000 to 75,000 clones, about two thirds of which show up once; around 10% is in the top ten. Sequenced material: PBMCs. The receptors derive from a woman aged 35 to 49 in good health and CMV-seropositive.

The chain is built from TRBV15 and TRBJ1-2; D unresolved. This CDR3 contains 14 residues. V lost 0 bases and J lost 8, with 13 bases in between. Per the germline V gene, CDR1 is LNHNV and CDR2 is YYDKDF (reference sequence). CDR3 DNA sequence: TGTGCCACCAGCAGAGAGGGCCCGCACCAAGGCTACACCTTC. This translates into CATSREGPHQGYTF.

The chain is built from TRBV7-2 and TRBJ2-1; TRBD1 might be the D (5 bases). The CDR3 totals 15 residues. Germline V gene data show CDR1 as SGHTA and CDR2 as FQGNSA. Trimming took 7 bases from V and 2 from J, leaving 15 bases between them. The CDR3, as DNA: TGTGCCAGCACCAAGGGGCCTTACACCTACAATGAGCAGTTCTTC. Translation gives CASTKGPYTYNEQFF.

The rearrangement links TRBV12-5 to TRBJ1-1; D perhaps matches TRBD1 (5 bases). Trimming shortened V by 1 base and J by 6 bases, and 6 bases separated the two germline ends. CDR3 length: 12 amino acids. Germline assignment: CDR1 LGHNT and CDR2 FRNRAP. The CDR3 sequence is CASGLGGAEAFF. In DNA form, the CDR3 reads TGTGCTAGTGGTTTGGGGGGCGCTGAAGCTTTCTTT.

V gene TRBV6-5 combines with J gene TRBJ2-5; 9 bases map to TRBD2. Trimming removed 6 bases from V and 7 bases from J; junction bases left unmatched: 12. The germline CDR1 and CDR2 sequences are MNHEY and SVGAGI. The CDR3 contains 15 residues. The CDR3 coding sequence is TGTGCCAGCAGCTATTGGCTAGCGGGGTTGGGGACCCAGTACTTC. Translation: CASSYWLAGLGTQYF.

This clone appeared once. J is TRBJ1-2 and V is TRBV18, with a tentative D call TRBD1 (5 bases). V was clipped by 4 bases and J by 6 bases, with 12 bases between them. Germline V gives CDR1 KGHSH, CDR2 LQKENI. This CDR3 is 13 amino acids long. The CDR3 bases are TGTGCCAGCTCACGTAGGGGTGCTGATGGCTACACCTTC. This sequence encodes CASSRRGADGYTF.

The CDR3 DNA sequence: TGTGCCAGTAGCACCCCGGACAGAGCAGATACGCAGTATTTT. It codes for CASSTPDRADTQYF. This sequence joins TRBV19 and TRBJ2-3; D is possibly TRBD1 (6 bases). V lost 6 bases and J 4 bases, leaving 14 bases between the germline ends. The CDR3 has 14 residues. Germline-derived CDR1 and CDR2 are LNHDA and SQIVND (reference sequence). The full variable domain, completed using reference TRBV19 and TRBJ2-3, is DGGITQSPKYLFRKEGQNVTLSCEQNLNHDAMYWYRQDPGQGLRLIYYSQIVNDFQKGDIAEGYSVSREKKESFPLTVTSAQKNPTAFYLCASSTPDRADTQYFGPGTRLTVL.

This clone was seen only a few times. V and J are TRBV6-1 and TRBJ1-5; D may be TRBD1 (6 bases). Germline lookup yields CDR1 MNHNS and CDR2 SASEGT. The CDR3 consists of 16 residues. V shed 0 bases and J shed 4 bases, with 13 bases lying between them. The CDR3: CASSEAWGGANQPQHF. In DNA form, the CDR3 reads TGTGCCAGCAGTGAAGCGTGGGGGGGGGCGAATCAGCCCCAGCATTTT.

This sequence joins TRBV29-1 and TRBJ1-1; 7 bases fit TRBD1. Germline V lookup: CDR1 SQVTM, CDR2 ANQGSEA. After removal of 7 bases from V and 6 bases from J, the junction contained 8 bases not matched to a gene. This CDR3 region has 12 residues. In nucleotides, the CDR3 is TGCAGCGCCGGGACAGAGATTGCTGAAGCTTTCTTT. Translation: CSAGTEIAEAFF.

The chain has TRBV2 and TRBJ1-2, with 7 nucleotides matching TRBD1. The CDR3 consists of 16 residues. V dropped 4 bases and J dropped 4; count of bases not matched to a gene: 12. Per germline, CDR1 SNHLY and CDR2 FYNNEI. Here the CDR3 reads CASSGGWTGLTYGYTF. In nucleotides, the CDR3 is TGTGCCAGCAGTGGGGGGTGGACAGGTCTGACCTATGGCTACACCTTC.

This chain links TRBV4-2 with TRBJ1-5; TRBD1 might be the D (6 bases). V lost 1 base to trimming and J lost 6 bases, with 13 bases between them. The germline V gene has CDR1 LGHNA and CDR2 YNFKEQ. The CDR3 is 15 residues long. The CDR3 loop is CASSQVQGHPQPQHF. The CDR3 nucleotides read TGTGCCAGCAGCCAAGTCCAGGGGCATCCTCAGCCCCAGCATTTT.

The J gene is TRBJ1-6, the V gene TRBV7-6; 8 bases map to TRBD1. V trimming: 3 bases; J trimming: 15 bases; junction bases outside the gene matches: 4. The CDR3 runs to 12 residues. Germline CDR1 is SGHVS and CDR2 is FNYEAQ. CDR3 loop: CASSLGDRGLHF. The CDR3 coding sequence is TGTGCCAGCAGCTTGGGAGACAGGGGCCTCCACTTT.

V and J are TRBV18 and TRBJ2-7; 7 nucleotides line up with TRBD1. This CDR3 has 15 amino acids. The germline gives CDR1 KGHSH, CDR2 LQKENI. Losses at the gene ends were 0 bases for V and 6 bases for J; bases not matched to a gene: 8. CDR3 nucleotide sequence: TGTGCCAGCTCACCACCGGACAGGATACTTCCCGAGCAGTACTTC. This sequence encodes CASSPPDRILPEQYF.

A single count supports this clone. The chain recombines TRBV25-1 with TRBJ1-5, with D perhaps TRBD1 (6 bases). The CDR3 totals 13 residues. V shed 6 bases and J shed 4 bases, with 10 bases lying between them. CDR1 is MGHDK and CDR2 is SYGVNS in the germline V gene. The CDR3 here is CASSRDINQPQHF. The DNA for the CDR3 is TGTGCCAGCAGCAGGGACATAAATCAGCCCCAGCATTTT.

The chain has TRBV10-3 and TRBJ1-1; no clear D gene. This CDR3 has 13 amino acids. Trimming left V 6 bases short and J 4 bases short, with 12 bases between. Germline CDR1 is ENHRY and CDR2 is SYGVKD. The CDR3 reads CAISQEEGTEAFF. As DNA, the CDR3 is TGTGCCATCAGCCAGGAGGAGGGCACTGAAGCTTTCTTT.

The rearrangement uses TRBV29-1 and TRBJ2-7; D is perhaps TRBD1 (5 bases). CDR1 and CDR2 from the germline V gene are SQVTM and ANQGSEA. V was trimmed by 6 bases and J by 3 bases, leaving 9 bases between them. This CDR3 has 11 amino acids. The CDR3 sequence is CSVMTVYEQYF. The CDR3 DNA reads as TGCAGCGTGATGACAGTCTACGAGCAGTACTTC.

In this sample, this clone turned up a few times. The CDR3 DNA reads TGCGCCAGCAGCCAAGTGTCAGGGGGTCACAATCAGCCCCAGCATTTT. Encoded protein: CASSQVSGGHNQPQHF. V and J are TRBV4-1 and TRBJ1-5, with TRBD1 matching over 7 bases. The CDR3 is made up of 16 amino acids. Germline V gene lookup returns CDR1 MGHRA and CDR2 YSYEKL. The V segment lost 1 base and the J segment 3 bases; nucleotides outside the gene matches: 6.

The rearrangement uses TRBV9 and TRBJ1-1; 7 nucleotides match TRBD1. The CDR3 totals 17 residues. In germline, CDR1 is SGDLS, CDR2 YYNGEE. V shed 4 bases, J shed 1 base, and the junction held 13 bases outside the gene matches. As DNA, the CDR3 is TGTGCCAGCAGCCCGGGACAGACTGTCTTCTGGAACACTGAAGCTTTCTTT. Its translation is CASSPGQTVFWNTEAFF.

The rearrangement links TRBV11-3 to TRBJ1-1; no clear D gene. Trimming removed 5 bases from V and 6 bases from J, with 10 bases in between. This CDR3 is 12 amino acids long. Germline CDR1 is SGHNT and CDR2 is YENEEA. CDR3 loop: CASSVWEAEAFF. In nucleotides, the CDR3 is TGTGCCAGCAGCGTCTGGGAGGCTGAAGCTTTCTTT.

The chain carries TRBV19 and TRBJ2-7; 8 nucleotides line up with TRBD1. The ends lost 7 bases at V and 4 bases at J; junction bases unmatched: 9. The CDR3 consists of 14 residues. In germline, CDR1 is LNHDA, CDR2 SQIVND (reference sequence). CDR3 sequence reads: CASTPTGAQYEQYF. DNA for the CDR3: TGTGCCAGTACCCCGACAGGGGCCCAATACGAGCAGTACTTC.

This chain uses TRBV9 with TRBJ2-3; TRBD1 agrees at 9 bases. This CDR3 spans 17 amino acids. V shed 4 bases and J 2 bases; nucleotides not matched to a gene: 11. CDR1 and CDR2 (germline): SGDLS, YYNGEE. CDR3 loop: CASSPHLGQGNTDTQYF. The CDR3 DNA reads TGTGCCAGCAGCCCTCACCTGGGACAGGGAAACACAGATACGCAGTATTTT.

The chain has TRBV5-1 and TRBJ1-4; no clear D gene. Germline CDR1 and CDR2: SGHRS and YFSETQ. The CDR3 contains 17 residues. V shed 1 base and J shed 1 base, with 14 bases lying between them. The CDR3 DNA is TGCGCCAGCAGCTTGCGGGCGCCGGGAGGAACTAATGAAAAACTGTTTTTT. Residues: CASSLRAPGGTNEKLFF. Full variable domain (remainder filled in from reference TRBV5-1 and TRBJ1-4): KAGVTQTPRYLIKTRGQQVTLSCSPISGHRSVSWYQQTPGQGLQFLFEYFSETQRNKGNFPGRFSGRQFSNSRSEMNVSTLELGDSALYLCASSLRAPGGTNEKLFFGSGTQLSVL.

The chain couples TRBV19 to TRBJ2-1; D gene uncertain. Germline lookup yields CDR1 LNHDA and CDR2 SQIVND (reference sequence). CDR3 length: 14 amino acids. V dropped 5 bases and J dropped 3 bases, with 11 bases sitting between them. For the CDR3, the DNA is TGTGCCAGTAGTTTTACCAGAGGCTACAATGAGCAGTTCTTC. Its translation is CASSFTRGYNEQFF.

This chain joins TRBV6-5 and TRBJ2-5, with 8 bases aligning to TRBD1. The J call is doubtful: the DNA matches TRBJ2-7 better. The CDR3 loop spans 15 amino acids. The germline gives CDR1 MNHEY, CDR2 SVGAGI. The DNA of the CDR3 is TGTGCCAGCAGTTACTCCCAGGGGGCCCTCTACGAGCAGTACTTC. Residues: CASSYSQGALYEQYF.